These 15 T cell receptor beta chains share one sample of origin, sequenced in a study of OX40 agonist ivuxolimab in advanced cancers. The table came from immunoSEQ multiplex PCR; TCRdb's copy has only in-frame clones and leaves some out. In the table there are 75,000 to 90,000 clones, 85% to 95% of which are singletons. The sample consisted of CD4+ or CD8+ T cells sorted from blood, taken in a trial of the OX40 agonist ivuxolimab. The receptors were sampled from an adult with an advanced solid tumor such as melanoma, head and neck, liver or kidney cancer.

Only one count was recorded for this clone. V gene TRBV15 combines with J gene TRBJ2-7; unclear D gene. Germline assignment: CDR1 LNHNV and CDR2 YYDKDF (reference sequence). Trimming shortened V by 0 bases and J by 4 bases, and 10 bases separated the two germline ends. This CDR3 has 14 residues. CDR3 sequence: CATSRDQSRYEQYF. The CDR3 coding sequence is TGTGCCACCAGCAGAGATCAGTCTAGATACGAGCAGTACTTC.

The genes are TRBV7-9 and TRBJ1-1; D gene uncertain. The V end lost 1 base, the J end lost 1 base, and 4 bases lay between the germline ends. The CDR3 has 13 residues. Germline CDR1 and CDR2: SEHNR and FQNEAQ (reference sequence). The CDR3: CASSLVGNTEAFF. CDR3 DNA sequence: TGTGCCAGCAGCTTAGTGGGGAACACTGAAGCTTTCTTT.

This clone was observed once. J is TRBJ1-2 and V is TRBV28; 7 bases match TRBD1. V shed 3 bases, J shed 0 bases, and the junction held 1 base outside the gene matches. CDR3 length: 14 residues. Looked up from germline, CDR1 is MDHEN and CDR2 is SYDVKM. The CDR3 DNA is TGTGCCAGCAGTTTTGGGACAGCTAACTATGGCTACACCTTC. Translating gives CASSFGTANYGYTF.

The J gene is TRBJ1-4, the V gene TRBV11-2, with D hard to call. Germline CDR1 and CDR2: SGHAT and FQNNGV. The CDR3 sequence is 14 residues long. V shed 4 bases and J shed 5 bases, with 11 bases lying between them. As DNA, the CDR3 is TGTGCCAGCAGCTCCTTGGACGGAAATGAAAAACTGTTTTTT. This encodes CASSSLDGNEKLFF.

Comment on this clone: Compared with germline, one end of the junction differs, possibly owing to a read error. J is TRBJ1-2 and V is TRBV30; 7 bases align to TRBD1. This CDR3 has 13 amino acids. CDR1 is GTSNPN, CDR2 SVGIG, per germline (reference sequence). For the CDR3, the DNA is TGCGCCGGCGGACAGGCCCCTAACTATGGCTACACCTTC. Its translation is CAGGQAPNYGYTF.

This chain uses TRBV12-5 with TRBJ1-1, with D perhaps TRBD1 (5 bases). V shed 5 bases and J shed 0 bases, with 16 bases lying between them. This CDR3 comprises 16 residues. Germline V gene lookup returns CDR1 LGHNT and CDR2 FRNRAP. The CDR3 is CASGPRGRALNTEAFF. The CDR3 DNA reads TGTGCTAGTGGTCCTCGTGGCAGGGCCTTGAACACTGAAGCTTTCTTT.

The CDR3: CAWIKTGVTEAFF. Here the CDR3 DNA reads TGTGCCTGGATCAAGACAGGGGTCACTGAAGCTTTCTTT. The chain carries TRBV30 and TRBJ1-1, with TRBD1 identical over 8 bases. With 4 bases clipped from V and 4 bases from J, the junction kept 5 bases outside the gene matches. The length of the CDR3 is 13 residues. Germline values: CDR1 GTSNPN, CDR2 SVGIG (reference sequence). Together with reference TRBV30 and TRBJ1-1, the CDR3 gives the full variable domain: SQTIHQWPATLVQPVGSPLSLECTVEGTSNPNLYWYRQAAGRGLQLLFYSVGIGQISSEVPQNLSASRPQDRQFILSSKKLLLSDSGFYLCAWIKTGVTEAFFGQGTRLTVV.

The V and J genes are TRBV6-5 and TRBJ1-4, with a weak D call TRBD1 (6 bases). CDR1 MNHEY and CDR2 SVGAGI come from the germline V gene. V lost 0 bases, J lost 4 bases, and 12 bases lay in between. CDR3 length: 16 residues. This CDR3 is CASSYSKGGSNEKLFF. CDR3 bases: TGTGCCAGCAGTTACTCGAAAGGGGGAAGTAATGAAAAACTGTTTTTT.

The chain couples TRBV5-1 to TRBJ1-2, with 11 bases identical to TRBD1. CDR3 length equals 14 residues. Germline CDR1 and CDR2: SGHRS and YFSETQ. V was pared by 3 bases and J by 5 bases, with 3 bases of the junction left unmatched. CDR3 region: CASSSGTGGYGYTF. The CDR3 DNA reads as TGCGCCAGCAGCTCAGGGACAGGGGGATATGGCTACACCTTC.

This clone appeared a few times. The chain has TRBV5-4 and TRBJ1-2, with a weak D call TRBD1 (5 bases). The CDR3 totals 13 residues. V was pared by 0 bases and J by 8 bases, with 11 bases between. In germline, CDR1 is SGHNT, CDR2 YYREEE (reference sequence). DNA of the CDR3: TGTGCCAGCAGCTTGGGCCAGGGACGGGGCTACACCTTC. Encoded protein: CASSLGQGRGYTF.

V gene TRBV7-9 combines with J gene TRBJ1-1; no firm D call. Germline V gene lookup returns CDR1 SEHNR and CDR2 FQNEAQ (reference sequence). The CDR3 extends over 14 amino acids. V lost 0 bases and J lost 1, with 6 bases in between. The CDR3 sequence: CASSLAGTNTEAFF. DNA of the CDR3: TGTGCCAGCAGCTTAGCCGGCACGAACACTGAAGCTTTCTTT.

The J gene is TRBJ2-1, the V gene TRBV30; D not resolved. This CDR3 comprises 12 residues. Germline V CDR1 and CDR2: GTSNPN, SVGIG (reference sequence). The V end was cut by 3 bases, the J end by 8 bases, with 11 bases between. CDR3 in DNA: TGTGCCTGGAGCCTGTCGGGCGATGAGCAGTTCTTC. It yields the protein CAWSLSGDEQFF.

The chain is built from TRBV5-1 and TRBJ2-7, with no clear D. This CDR3 region has 13 residues. Germline loops: CDR1 SGHRS, CDR2 YFSETQ. V lost 0 bases to trimming and J lost 3 bases, with 7 bases between them. The CDR3 sequence: CASSLGSGYEQYF. CDR3 nucleotide sequence: TGCGCCAGCAGCTTGGGATCGGGCTACGAGCAGTACTTC. Complete variable domain (other parts from reference TRBV5-1 and TRBJ2-7): KAGVTQTPRYLIKTRGQQVTLSCSPISGHRSVSWYQQTPGQGLQFLFEYFSETQRNKGNFPGRFSGRQFSNSRSEMNVSTLELGDSALYLCASSLGSGYEQYFGPGTRLTVT.

V gene TRBV2 combines with J gene TRBJ1-1, with unresolved D. The CDR3 extends over 12 amino acids. V was trimmed by 3 bases and J by 5 bases, leaving 7 bases between them. Per germline, CDR1 SNHLY and CDR2 FYNNEI. The chain's CDR3 is CASSDSITEAFF. CDR3 sequence (DNA): TGTGCCAGCAGTGACAGTATAACTGAAGCTTTCTTT.

The chain is built from TRBV30 and TRBJ1-3, with TRBD1 as a possible D gene (5 bases). V was shortened by 2 bases and J by 8 bases, with 13 bases between the two germline ends. The CDR3 contains 13 residues. CDR1 is GTSNPN, CDR2 SVGIG, per germline (reference sequence). CDR3 coding DNA: TGTGCCTGGAGTACGGGGCCCAGGGACACCATATATTTT. Translation gives CAWSTGPRDTIYF.